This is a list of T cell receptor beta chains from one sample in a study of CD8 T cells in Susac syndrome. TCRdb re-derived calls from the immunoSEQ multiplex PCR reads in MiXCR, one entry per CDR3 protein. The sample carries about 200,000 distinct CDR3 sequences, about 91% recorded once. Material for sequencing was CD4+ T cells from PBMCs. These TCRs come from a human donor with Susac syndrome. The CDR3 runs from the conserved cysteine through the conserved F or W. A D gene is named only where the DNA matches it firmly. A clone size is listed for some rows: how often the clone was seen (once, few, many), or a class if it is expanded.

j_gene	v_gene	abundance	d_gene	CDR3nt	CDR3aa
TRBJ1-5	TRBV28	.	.	TGTGCCAGCGCTGGGACTCCTGCCTTTTATAGCAATCAGCCCCAGCATTTT	CASAGTPAFYSNQPQHF
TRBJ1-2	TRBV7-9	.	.	TGTGCCAGCAGCTTAGGGTCAGGGGAAGGCTACACCTTC	CASSLGSGEGYTF
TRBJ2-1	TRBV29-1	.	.	TGCAGCGCAGGTCGCTACGGCTCGGATGAGCAGTTCTTC	CSAGRYGSDEQFF
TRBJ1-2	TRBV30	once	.	TGTGCCTGGAGTGCGTCAGGGGATGGCTACACCTTC	CAWSASGDGYTF
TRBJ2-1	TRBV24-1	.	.	TGTGCCACCAGTGGGGCCGGAGGGGAGCAGTTCTTC	CATSGAGGEQFF
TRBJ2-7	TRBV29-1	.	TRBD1	TGCAGCGGGGGGACAGGGGCCCCCTACGAGCAGTACTTC	CSGGTGAPYEQYF
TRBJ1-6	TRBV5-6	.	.	TGTGCCAGCAGCTTGCCCTCCTATAATTCACCCCTCCACTTT	CASSLPSYNSPLHF
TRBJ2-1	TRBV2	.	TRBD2	TGTGCCAGCAGCGGGCTAGCGGGGGGTCCTAGCTCCTACAATGAGCAGTTCTTC	CASSGLAGGPSSYNEQFF
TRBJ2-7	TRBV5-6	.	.	TGTGCCAGCAGCTTTCGCTCAGGCTCGTGGGTCGAGCAGTACTTC	CASSFRSGSWVEQYF
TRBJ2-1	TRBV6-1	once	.	TGTGCCAGCAGACCACCCGGGGAGGCGGGGGCCCGGAATGAGCAGTTCTTC	CASRPPGEAGARNEQFF
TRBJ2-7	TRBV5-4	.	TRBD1	TGTGCCAGCAGCCCGTACAGGGGCCTGGACGAGCAGTACTTC	CASSPYRGLDEQYF
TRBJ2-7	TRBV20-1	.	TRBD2	TGCAGTGCTCCCGGGACTAGCGGCTACGAGCAGTACTTC	CSAPGTSGYEQYF
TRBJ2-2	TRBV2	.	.	TGTGCCAGCAGTCGGGACAATACGAACACCGGGGAGCTGTTTTTT	CASSRDNTNTGELFF
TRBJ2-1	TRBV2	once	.	TGTGCCAGCGACGTCGGGGGGCTCGGGAATGAGCAGTTCTTC	CASDVGGLGNEQFF
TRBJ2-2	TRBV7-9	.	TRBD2	TGTGCCAGCAGCCCTCCTAGCGGGAGGGTTACCGGGGAGCTGTTTTTT	CASSPPSGRVTGELFF
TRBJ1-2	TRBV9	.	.	TGTGCCAGCAGCGGCGGGGGAGTTCTCTCTAGCGGCTACACCTTC	CASSGGGVLSSGYTF
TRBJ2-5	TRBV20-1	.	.	TGCAGTGCTAGAGATTGGTCGCTTGGGGTCCAAGAGACCCAGTACTTC	CSARDWSLGVQETQYF
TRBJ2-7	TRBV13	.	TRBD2	TGTGCCAGCAGCTCCGGGACTAGCGGGACCGGTACTAAAGGCGAGCAGTACTTC	CASSSGTSGTGTKGEQYF
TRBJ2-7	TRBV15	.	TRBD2	TGTGCCACCAGCAGAGCCCAGCGGGGGCCCACGGAGCAGTACTTC	CATSRAQRGPTEQYF
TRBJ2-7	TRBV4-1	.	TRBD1	TGCGCCAGCAGCCAAGCAGGGGGCGTTAGTAATGAGCAGTACTTC	CASSQAGGVSNEQYF
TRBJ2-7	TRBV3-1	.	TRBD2	TGTGCCAGCAGCCAAGATCGACTAGCGGGACACTACGAGCAGTACTTC	CASSQDRLAGHYEQYF
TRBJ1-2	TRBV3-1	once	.	TGTGCCAGCAGCCAATATAACTATGGCTACACCTTC	CASSQYNYGYTF
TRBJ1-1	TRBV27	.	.	TGTGCCAGCAGTTTACTGGCGGGAAACACTGAAGCTTTCTTT	CASSLLAGNTEAFF
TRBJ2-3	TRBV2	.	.	TGTGCCAGCAGTGGAGGTAGCGTAAGCACAGATACGCAGTATTTT	CASSGGSVSTDTQYF
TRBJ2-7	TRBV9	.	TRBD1	TGTGCCAGCAGCTCGGGAACCGGGACAGGGCCCTCCTACGAGCAGTACTTC	CASSSGTGTGPSYEQYF
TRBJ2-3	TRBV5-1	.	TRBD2	TGCGCCAGCAGCCATCGGACTAGCGGGAGCGCAGATACGCAGTATTTT	CASSHRTSGSADTQYF
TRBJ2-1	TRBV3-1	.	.	TGTGCCAGCAGCCATGATTTGGATGAGCAGTTCTTC	CASSHDLDEQFF
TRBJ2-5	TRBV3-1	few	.	TGTGCCAGCAGCCAAGATTCGCGGAGGGAAGAGACCCAGTACTTC	CASSQDSRREETQYF
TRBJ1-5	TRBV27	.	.	TGTGCCAGCAGTTTGGAGGGTCCCCCCTATAGCAATCAGCCCCAGCATTTT	CASSLEGPPYSNQPQHF
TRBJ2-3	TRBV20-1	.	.	TGCAGTGCTAGAGATCAGAACACAGATACGCAGTATTTT	CSARDQNTDTQYF
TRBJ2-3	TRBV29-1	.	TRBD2	TGCAGCGTACAGCGGGGGACCCGTAAGACCGCCACAGATACGCAGTATTTT	CSVQRGTRKTATDTQYF
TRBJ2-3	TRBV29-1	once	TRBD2	TGCAGCGCAGAGGGTTCGGCGGGAGGTGCAGATACGCAGTATTTT	CSAEGSAGGADTQYF
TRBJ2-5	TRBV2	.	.	TGTGCCAGCACAACCGGCGGCCTCCAAGAGACCCAGTACTTC	CASTTGGLQETQYF